This note documents a single TCR beta chain sequence. With 5 bases removed from V and 10 bases from J, the gap between germline ends came to 14 bases. The germline V gene has CDR1 SGHVS and CDR2 FNYEAQ. CDR3 size: 13 residues. This sample is drawn from a study of blood T cell repertoires in COVID-19. As for the study in general: Donors in the United States, Italy and Spain gave samples during acute or convalescent COVID-19.

This table comes from immunoSEQ multiplex PCR, and its TCRdb copy is limited to in-frame clones, with some not included. The sample holds about 42,000 clones, 85% seen once. The sequenced sample was peripheral blood. V is TRBV7-6 and J is TRBJ1-4; D is perhaps TRBD1 (5 bases). The receptor was isolated from a man aged 50 to 59 with active COVID-19. CDR3 loop: CASSRGALGKLFF. The CDR3 nucleotides read TGTGCCAGCAGCCGCGGGGCCTTAGGAAAACTGTTTTTT.